Included here is one TCR beta chain sequence, with context. Its antigen remains unidentified. The data were obtained in a study of blood T cells in healthy people across ages. Study results and caveats: Per million T cells, TCR beta diversity dropped about linearly as age rose. The study found more naive CD4+ cells and higher diversity in long-lived than aged donors.

With a J-beta primer mix and a sample-barcoded 5' primer, a second PCR ran about 7 to 12 cycles. TCRdb used MiXCR to reprocess the 5' RACE reads, holding one entry per CDR3 protein. The sample lists 1.5 million to 2 million distinct CDR3 sequences, 28% occurring once. The V gene's germline CDR1 is DFQATT and CDR2 SNEGSKA (reference sequence). CDR3 length: 19 residues. All donors came from Russia, were Caucasian and healthy, and spanned ages roughly 6 to 95. The J gene is TRBJ2-1, the V gene TRBV20-1, with 15 bases aligning to TRBD2. Gene TRBJ2-7 matches the end of the DNA better, so the J call may be wrong. Sequencing was performed on blood. The origin of this receptor is a woman aged 25 to 39 in good health. CDR3 coding DNA: TGCAGTGCTCAGGGTGGGACTAGCGGGGGGCGGAGCTCCTACAATGAGCAGTACTTC. Translating gives CSAQGGTSGGRSSYNEQYF.